The T cell receptor beta chain under discussion was sequenced for a study of blood T cell repertoires in COVID-19 (dated by TCRdb to 2019 to 2021). About the study as a whole: Samples from collaborators originated in the United States, Italy and Spain and spanned both the acute and convalescent phases of COVID-19. Where HLA class I and class II types were available, the types were taken from metadata supplied by the sample provider, not from assay-based typing. The dataset comprised deeply sampled blood TCRbeta repertoires from subjects exposed to, actively infected with, or recovered from COVID-19. The repertoires were released in a freely available public database meant as a resource for research on the immune response to SARS-CoV-2. The prospective study material was composed of cDNA or gDNA derived from T cells, B-cell-depleted T cells, or PBMCs. Sample metadata almost always included a de-identified subject ID, COVID-19 status, age in years and sex. The samples were drawn from the first 160 participants of the ongoing ImmuneRACE study and from 1,200 or so subjects provided by 6 global collaborators. On the study overall, not on this receptor specifically: How much clinical and demographic metadata was included differed by source and by participant, and the metadata was provided uncurated.

Turning to this clone: The target of this receptor is not known. Base qualities are missing; no much larger clone stands one base away. The same CDR3 is also encoded by other DNA sequences in this sample.

TCRbeta CDR3 regions were amplified from genomic DNA using the immunoSEQ Assay, a bias-controlled multiplex PCR. The original methods were these. The number of nucleated cells in each sample was estimated from the amplification of reference gene primers within the assay. To quantify the absolute abundance of each unique TCRbeta CDR3 rearrangement, sequence reads were collapsed and filtered. For each sample, productive Simpson clonality was calculated by taking the square root of Simpson's diversity index across productive rearrangements. The table comes from immuneACCESS by way of TCRdb, which keeps in-frame sequences with V and J called. Part of the clones is missing from these tables; in studies checked, under half for an unresolved V gene and the rest for unknown reasons. V and J calls and clone size are copied from that table; D and trimming were computed from the DNA. This sample gives over 200,000 clones in total; roughly 88% of them show up just once. The ten largest clones capture approximately 3.7% of the sample.

The CDR3 covers 14 residues, taking in both the cysteine and the phenylalanine. Here the CDR3 DNA is all that survives: 42 bases in frame from base 1. V gives up 3 bases and J gives up 1 base, and the segment between their germline ends measures 9 bases. CDR1 and CDR2 (SGHNT, YYREEE) derive from the germline V gene (reference sequence). Enrolling through a virtual design, the prospective study's participants ranged in age from roughly 18 to 95 years and lived across more than 20 United States geographic areas. In the prospective study, cohorts were assigned on the basis of participant-reported clinical history obtained from a screening survey and a study questionnaire. Exposed participants were defined as having been in contact with someone with a PCR-confirmed or clinician-diagnosed COVID-19 case within 2 weeks of study entry. Mobile phlebotomists in the prospective study collected whole blood, serum and a nasopharyngeal or oropharyngeal swab from every participant. Over a 2-month period, participants in the prospective study had the option of providing additional blood draws and questionnaires. Prospective study blood samples were shipped either frozen or at room temperature before DNA extraction.

The sequence is built from TRBV5-4 and TRBJ2-3; a tentative D call is TRBD1 (6 bases match). The sequence derives from a woman aged 25 to 45 who had been exposed to COVID-19. Sequences were obtained from PBMCs or T cells enriched from blood (not recorded which). The DNA is as follows: TGTGCCAGCAGCTCACGGACAGGCACAGATACGCAGTATTTT. This gives the protein CASSSRTGTDTQYF.